These T cell receptor beta chains were read from a single sample in a study of blood T cell repertoires in COVID-19. The repertoire was sequenced with immunoSEQ multiplex PCR; TCRdb's copy has only in-frame clones and lacks some. The data contain 140,000 to 150,000 clones, 78% of them seen just once; the ten biggest clones take up 6%. Specimen: PBMCs or T cells enriched from blood (not recorded which). These receptor sequences come from a woman between 45 and 60 years old who had recovered from COVID-19. Both conserved end residues are part of each CDR3. The D gene is left open where the match is weak. Size tells how often a clone was seen (once, few, many) or the class of an expanded clone, and some rows leave it out.

clone_size: -; v_call: TRBV5-4; d_call: TRBD1; cdr3_length: 14; j_call: TRBJ1-1; cdr3_aa: CASSDRGLNTEAFF; cdr3_nt: TGTGCCAGCAGCGACAGGGGTCTGAACACTGAAGCTTTCTTT
clone_size: -; v_call: TRBV10-3; d_call: -; cdr3_length: 14; j_call: TRBJ1-4; cdr3_aa: CAISGEGRNEKLFF; cdr3_nt: TGTGCCATCAGTGGCGAGGGCAGAAATGAAAAACTGTTTTTT
clone_size: -; v_call: TRBV6-5; d_call: -; cdr3_length: 13; j_call: TRBJ1-2; cdr3_aa: CASRDTGGYGYTF; cdr3_nt: TGTGCCAGCAGGGACACGGGAGGCTATGGCTACACCTTC
clone_size: -; v_call: TRBV2; d_call: -; cdr3_length: 15; j_call: TRBJ2-3; cdr3_aa: CASARSSMRTDTQYF; cdr3_nt: TGTGCCAGCGCCAGATCTAGCATGCGCACAGATACGCAGTATTTT
clone_size: many; v_call: TRBV3-1/TRBV3-2; d_call: TRBD2; cdr3_length: 17; j_call: TRBJ2-2; cdr3_aa: CASSQERGGAWTGELFF; cdr3_nt: TGTGCCAGCAGCCAGGAACGCGGGGGGGCTTGGACCGGGGAGCTGTTTTTT
clone_size: -; v_call: TRBV10-3; d_call: TRBD1; cdr3_length: 12; j_call: TRBJ1-2; cdr3_aa: CAIRGTGWGYTF; cdr3_nt: TGTGCCATCAGGGGGACAGGATGGGGCTACACCTTC
clone_size: -; v_call: TRBV28; d_call: TRBD1; cdr3_length: 17; j_call: TRBJ1-2; cdr3_aa: CASSLAEGARSSYGYTF; cdr3_nt: TGTGCCAGCAGTCTTGCGGAGGGGGCACGTAGTAGCTATGGCTACACCTTC
clone_size: -; v_call: TRBV24-1; d_call: -; cdr3_length: 16; j_call: TRBJ2-6; cdr3_aa: CATSDTTGTGANVLTF; cdr3_nt: TGTGCCACCAGTGACACTACAGGGACAGGGGCCAACGTCCTGACTTTC
clone_size: -; v_call: TRBV5-1; d_call: -; cdr3_length: 16; j_call: TRBJ2-1; cdr3_aa: CASSLRTEFTYNEQFF; cdr3_nt: TGCGCCAGCAGCTTGAGGACAGAGTTTACCTACAATGAGCAGTTCTTC
clone_size: -; v_call: TRBV6-1; d_call: -; cdr3_length: 14; j_call: TRBJ1-2; cdr3_aa: CASTNGEGYYGYTF; cdr3_nt: TGTGCCAGCACCAACGGGGAGGGGTACTATGGCTACACCTTC
clone_size: -; v_call: TRBV2; d_call: -; cdr3_length: 14; j_call: TRBJ1-6; cdr3_aa: CASSVGRAGSPLHF; cdr3_nt: TGTGCCAGCAGTGTGGGCAGGGCAGGTTCACCCCTCCACTTT
clone_size: -; v_call: TRBV29-1; d_call: TRBD2; cdr3_length: 11; j_call: TRBJ2-1; cdr3_aa: CSAWDYNEQFF; cdr3_nt: TGCAGCGCCTGGGACTATAATGAGCAGTTCTTC
clone_size: few; v_call: TRBV19; d_call: TRBD2; cdr3_length: 16; j_call: TRBJ2-3; cdr3_aa: CASSDGLAGGTDTQYF; cdr3_nt: TGTGCCAGTAGTGACGGACTAGCGGGGGGGACAGATACGCAGTATTTT
clone_size: -; v_call: TRBV4-2; d_call: -; cdr3_length: 14; j_call: TRBJ1-2; cdr3_aa: CASSQDRSGVGYTF; cdr3_nt: TGTGCCAGCAGCCAAGATAGGTCAGGGGTTGGCTACACCTTC
clone_size: -; v_call: TRBV6-5; d_call: -; cdr3_length: 15; j_call: TRBJ2-2; cdr3_aa: CASSPIQGFNGELFF; cdr3_nt: TGTGCCAGCAGCCCAATACAGGGATTCAACGGGGAGCTGTTTTTT
clone_size: -; v_call: TRBV6-5; d_call: -; cdr3_length: 13; j_call: TRBJ1-5; cdr3_aa: CASSYDRNQPQHF; cdr3_nt: TGTGCCAGCAGTTACGACAGGAATCAGCCCCAGCATTTT
clone_size: -; v_call: TRBV5-1; d_call: TRBD1; cdr3_length: 15; j_call: TRBJ2-2; cdr3_aa: CASSGTGARTGELFF; cdr3_nt: TGCGCCAGCAGCGGAACAGGGGCCAGAACCGGGGAGCTGTTTTTT